The entry below gives a single T cell receptor (beta chain) sequence along with its context. Here immunoSEQ multiplex PCR was the method, and the copy in TCRdb shows in-frame clones only, minus some. The table lists approximately 130,000 clones, roughly nine tenths of them singletons. This entry belongs to a study of blood T cell repertoires in COVID-19. The CDR3 covers 13 residues. The ends were cut back, 2 bases at V and 5 bases at J, with 9 bases in the middle. Germline loops: CDR1 MRHNA, CDR2 SNTAGT. Material for sequencing was peripheral blood. This sequence was found in a man in his 70s with active or convalescent COVID-19. The chain recombines TRBV6-4 with TRBJ1-2; D call uncertain. The CDR3 spells CASSDEGGYGYTF. CDR3 in DNA: TGTGCCAGCAGTGACGAGGGAGGGTATGGCTACACCTTC.